The T cell receptor (beta chain) described here comes from a study of a mutant IDH1 vaccine in newly diagnosed glioma. Across the study: Those enrolled had earlier been treated with radiotherapy, temozolomide, or both, mostly both.

Study conclusions and caveats: Variations in leading peripheral T cell clonotypes appeared to have no connection with pseudoprogression. Vaccine-induced immune responses occurred in 90% to 95% of patients.

The time point is: week 47, end of study. Doses comprised 300 ug of mutant IDH1 20-mer peptide each, plus topical imiquimod. Donors had new IDH1-mutant astrocytomas of WHO grade 3 or 4 (ATRX-lost). In this sample, this clone turned up a few times. Its antigen is not identified. Profiling relied on immunoSEQ multiplex PCR, and the TCRdb table lists in-frame clones only, not all of them. The data hold approximately 56,000 clones, with 65% observed a single time. The CDR3 length is 16 residues. Looked up from germline, CDR1 is LGHNA and CDR2 is YNFKEQ. Trimming shortened V by 1 base and J by 2 bases, and 15 bases separated the two germline ends.

The input for sequencing was peripheral blood mononuclear cells (PBMCs), taken from a glioma patient whose treatment included an IDH1 peptide vaccine. The sequence was collected from a middle-aged man with glioma. Some clones in this sample may be carry-over from other donors' samples. The chain couples TRBV4-2 to TRBJ2-7, with D perhaps assigned TRBD1 or TRBD2 (5 bases each). CDR3 sequence: CASSQAGTDVPYEQYF. Here the CDR3 DNA reads TGTGCCAGCAGCCAAGCGGGGACGGACGTGCCCTACGAGCAGTACTTC.